This is a list of T cell receptor beta chains from one sample in a study of blood T cells in healthy people across ages. TCRdb re-called the 5' RACE reads with MiXCR, one entry per CDR3 protein. Among about a million distinct CDR3 sequences, roughly 51% were seen once, and the ten largest hold over 20%. The sample comprised blood. Source of these receptors: a woman in her sixties or seventies in good health. CDR3s include the opening cysteine and the closing phenylalanine or tryptophan. The order of the fields is clone size, D gene, V gene, J gene, CDR3 protein, CDR3 DNA. D genes are given only for firm matches. A row's size may be missing; if present it is once, few, many or a size class.

abundance: few; d_gene: TRBD1; v_gene: TRBV28; j_gene: TRBJ2-7; CDR3aa: CASRRGQGEQYF; CDR3nt: TGTGCCAGCAGAAGGGGACAGGGCGAGCAGTACTTC
abundance: .; d_gene: TRBD1; v_gene: TRBV20-1; j_gene: TRBJ2-7; CDR3aa: CSASDRGSSNEQYF; CDR3nt: TGCAGTGCCTCCGACAGGGGATCTTCCAACGAGCAGTACTTC
abundance: .; d_gene: TRBD2; v_gene: TRBV20-1; j_gene: TRBJ2-5; CDR3aa: CSATTSGVFLETQYF; CDR3nt: TGCAGTGCTACGACTAGCGGAGTCTTTCTGGAGACCCAGTACTTC
abundance: once; d_gene: .; v_gene: TRBV10-1; j_gene: TRBJ2-3; CDR3aa: CASSLFQRTDTQYF; CDR3nt: TGCGCCAGCAGTTTGTTCCAGCGGACAGATACGCAGTATTTT
abundance: many; d_gene: .; v_gene: TRBV28; j_gene: TRBJ2-5; CDR3aa: CASSPYKTQETQYF; CDR3nt: TGTGCCAGCAGCCCCTACAAGACACAAGAGACCCAGTACTTC
abundance: once; d_gene: .; v_gene: TRBV2; j_gene: TRBJ2-4; CDR3aa: CASSEIVLRLAKNIQYF; CDR3nt: TGTGCCAGCAGTGAGATCGTGCTTCGACTAGCCAAAAACATTCAGTACTTC
abundance: .; d_gene: TRBD1; v_gene: TRBV27; j_gene: TRBJ1-2; CDR3aa: CASSLSVGQGAGYTF; CDR3nt: TGTGCCAGCAGTTTATCAGTCGGACAGGGGGCTGGCTACACCTTC
abundance: .; d_gene: .; v_gene: TRBV12-3/TRBV12-4; j_gene: TRBJ1-5; CDR3aa: CASSFWDQPQHF; CDR3nt: TGTGCCAGCAGTTTCTGGGATCAGCCCCAGCATTTT
abundance: .; d_gene: TRBD2; v_gene: TRBV3-1; j_gene: TRBJ2-7; CDR3aa: CASGDVSGRGYEQYF; CDR3nt: TGTGCCAGCGGGGACGTCAGCGGGAGAGGATACGAGCAGTACTTC
abundance: many; d_gene: .; v_gene: TRBV12-3/TRBV12-4; j_gene: TRBJ1-2; CDR3aa: CASTQRGANYGYTF; CDR3nt: TGTGCCAGCACCCAGAGGGGGGCGAACTATGGCTACACCTTC
abundance: .; d_gene: .; v_gene: TRBV5-1; j_gene: TRBJ1-5; CDR3aa: CASSFLQYSNQPQHF; CDR3nt: TGCGCCAGCAGCTTCCTACAGTATAGCAATCAGCCCCAGCATTTT
abundance: .; d_gene: .; v_gene: TRBV15; j_gene: TRBJ2-5; CDR3aa: CATSRTVQETQYF; CDR3nt: TGTGCCACCAGCAGGACAGTTCAAGAGACCCAGTACTTC
abundance: .; d_gene: .; v_gene: TRBV5-6; j_gene: TRBJ2-5; CDR3aa: CASSLADAETQYF; CDR3nt: TGTGCCAGCAGCTTGGCTGACGCTGAGACCCAGTACTTC
abundance: .; d_gene: TRBD2; v_gene: TRBV5-1; j_gene: TRBJ2-5; CDR3aa: CASRPGLAGGGTQYF; CDR3nt: TGCGCCAGCAGACCGGGACTAGCGGGAGGAGGGACCCAGTACTTC
abundance: .; d_gene: TRBD1; v_gene: TRBV12-5; j_gene: TRBJ2-7; CDR3aa: CASGPRDRGRYEQYF; CDR3nt: TGTGCTAGTGGTCCCCGGGACAGGGGACGGTACGAGCAGTACTTC
abundance: .; d_gene: TRBD2; v_gene: TRBV20-1; j_gene: TRBJ2-1; CDR3aa: CSARPSGNSYNEQFF; CDR3nt: TGCAGTGCCAGACCTAGCGGGAACTCCTACAATGAGCAGTTCTTC
abundance: .; d_gene: .; v_gene: TRBV7-9; j_gene: TRBJ2-1; CDR3aa: CASSSLTGSSYNEQFF; CDR3nt: TGTGCCAGCAGCTCTTTAACAGGGAGCTCCTACAATGAGCAGTTCTTC
abundance: few; d_gene: .; v_gene: TRBV7-2; j_gene: TRBJ1-2; CDR3aa: CASSLYGANYGYTF; CDR3nt: TGTGCCAGCAGCTTATACGGAGCTAACTATGGCTACACCTTC
abundance: .; d_gene: TRBD1; v_gene: TRBV30; j_gene: TRBJ1-5; CDR3aa: CAWRTSGTGNQPQHF; CDR3nt: TGTGCCTGGAGAACCTCCGGGACAGGCAATCAGCCCCAGCATTTT
abundance: .; d_gene: .; v_gene: TRBV28; j_gene: TRBJ2-7; CDR3aa: CASNSPGADPYEQYF; CDR3nt: TGTGCCAGCAACTCCCCGGGGGCGGACCCTTACGAGCAGTACTTC
abundance: few; d_gene: .; v_gene: TRBV6-2/TRBV6-3; j_gene: TRBJ2-4; CDR3aa: CASRPFTTKNIQYF; CDR3nt: TGTGCCAGCAGACCGTTTACGACCAAAAACATTCAGTACTTC
abundance: few; d_gene: .; v_gene: TRBV5-1; j_gene: TRBJ2-7; CDR3aa: CASSLGTDFSYEQYF; CDR3nt: TGCGCCAGCAGCTTGGGGACAGATTTCTCCTACGAGCAGTACTTC
abundance: few; d_gene: .; v_gene: TRBV6-6; j_gene: TRBJ1-5; CDR3aa: CASSYSGENQPQHF; CDR3nt: TGTGCCAGCAGTTACTCGGGGGAAAATCAGCCCCAGCATTTT
abundance: .; d_gene: .; v_gene: TRBV29-1; j_gene: TRBJ1-5; CDR3aa: CSVAGGALGYSQPQHF; CDR3nt: TGCAGCGTTGCCGGAGGAGCTTTGGGCTATAGTCAGCCCCAGCATTTT
abundance: .; d_gene: TRBD2; v_gene: TRBV29-1; j_gene: TRBJ2-1; CDR3aa: CSVGTSGVFYNEQFF; CDR3nt: TGCAGCGTTGGGACTAGCGGGGTATTCTACAATGAGCAGTTCTTC
abundance: .; d_gene: TRBD1; v_gene: TRBV4-1; j_gene: TRBJ1-2; CDR3aa: CASSSLGQGYDYTF; CDR3nt: TGCGCCAGCAGCTCCTTGGGACAGGGGTATGACTACACCTTC